This entry concerns a single T cell receptor beta chain. Its antigen is not known. The entry originates in a study of radiotherapy plus CTLA-4 blockade in lung cancer. Study-level findings and limits: Interferon-beta and early blood T cell clone dynamics reportedly predicted response best. TCR clones of tumor origin grew in blood after radiotherapy plus ipilimumab.

This table comes from immunoSEQ multiplex PCR, and its TCRdb copy is limited to in-frame clones, with some not included. The sample records around 72,000 clones, approximately 80% being singletons. The CDR3 covers 13 residues. CDR1 is LNHDA and CDR2 is SQIVND in the germline V gene (reference sequence). Trimming took off 3 bases at V and 6 bases at J, with 11 bases between the two ends. V usage is TRBV19 and J usage is TRBJ1-2, with unresolved D. This receptor was taken from a human donor with non-small cell lung cancer who had a complete response to radiotherapy plus ipilimumab. Material: peripheral blood, obtained from a patient treated with radiotherapy plus ipilimumab. CDR3 protein: CASSIGRRDGYTF. CDR3 coding DNA: TGTGCCAGTAGTATCGGACGGCGCGATGGCTACACCTTC.